The 13 T cell receptor beta chains below come from one sample, sequenced in a study of Ad26.COV2.S vaccination and SARS-CoV-2 variants. Clones were read by immunoSEQ multiplex PCR, and TCRdb kept only the in-frame ones, dropping some. The sample contains around 320,000 clones, 85% of which appear only once. Described treatment: 19 received Ad26.COV2.S at low or high dose, single or two shots; several received placebo; per-sample allocation not given. Specimen acquisition occurred on day 63 following the initial vaccine or placebo injection. The specimen was peripheral blood, collected in a trial of Ad26.COV2.S vaccine versus placebo. The receptor source for this set is a person between 18 and 65 years old who received the Ad26.COV2.S COVID-19 vaccine or a placebo.

The rearrangement joins TRBV7-9 to TRBJ1-5; 9 bases are shared with TRBD1. Trimming cost V 3 bases and J 1 base; bases outside gene matches: 4. The CDR3 has 16 amino acids. Germline V gene lookup returns CDR1 SEHNR and CDR2 FQNEAQ (reference sequence). The CDR3 loop reads CASSFWDRVSNQPQHF. The CDR3 DNA reads as TGTGCCAGCAGCTTCTGGGACAGGGTGAGCAATCAGCCCCAGCATTTT.

V and J are TRBV7-9 and TRBJ2-7, with D unclear. The CDR3 has 12 amino acids. V lost 5 bases and J 7 bases, leaving 12 bases between the germline ends. From germline, CDR1 is SEHNR and CDR2 FQNEAQ (reference sequence). The CDR3 DNA reads as TGTGCCAGCAGCGCCCTAGGGCGTGAGCAGTACTTC. This codes for CASSALGREQYF.

The chain joins TRBV19 to TRBJ1-5; D ambiguous. V was pared by 5 bases and J by 0 bases, with 8 bases between. Germline V gene lookup returns CDR1 LNHDA and CDR2 SQIVND (reference sequence). The CDR3 spans 14 residues. The CDR3 here is CASSAAYSNQPQHF. CDR3 nucleotide sequence: TGTGCCAGTAGTGCGGCTTATAGCAATCAGCCCCAGCATTTT.

The chain's CDR3 is CASTLGRETDTQYF. The CDR3 coding sequence is TGTGCCAGCACCTTGGGTAGGGAGACAGATACGCAGTATTTT. V is TRBV28 and J is TRBJ2-3, with D tentatively TRBD2 (5 bases). From germline, CDR1 is MDHEN and CDR2 SYDVKM. With 7 bases removed from V and 3 bases from J, the gap between germline ends came to 14 bases. The length of the CDR3 is 14 residues.

The chain combines TRBV9 with TRBJ2-7; D is uncertain. This CDR3 has 15 amino acids. In germline, CDR1 is SGDLS, CDR2 YYNGEE. Trimming pared 0 bases from V and 0 bases from J, leaving 10 bases between. As DNA, the CDR3 is TGTGCCAGCAGCGTAGGAGGATCAGGCTCCTACGAGCAGTACTTC. Amino acids: CASSVGGSGSYEQYF.

J is TRBJ2-5 and V is TRBV2; 9 nucleotides match TRBD1. Germline CDR1 SNHLY, CDR2 FYNNEI. This CDR3 has 18 amino acids. J gave up 5 bases and V 9 bases, and 22 bases lay outside the gene matches. The CDR3 sequence is CASRTGDRRPNWGETQYF. CDR3 bases: TGTGCCAGTCGGACAGGGGACAGGAGGCCAAATTGGGGGGAGACCCAGTACTTC.

The genes are TRBV6-5 and TRBJ2-5; D is unresolved. Germline V lookup: CDR1 MNHEY, CDR2 SVGAGI. CDR3 size: 16 residues. V lost 0 bases, J lost 0 bases, and 11 bases lay in between. The CDR3 region is CASSYSSLVNQETQYF. CDR3 nucleotide sequence: TGTGCCAGCAGTTACTCGAGTCTAGTCAACCAAGAGACCCAGTACTTC.

The chain carries TRBV5-4 and TRBJ2-2; D possibly corresponds to TRBD2 (5 bases). Looked up from germline, CDR1 is SGHNT and CDR2 is YYREEE (reference sequence). This CDR3 comprises 16 residues. V was pared by 3 bases and J by 4 bases, with 16 bases between. The CDR3 DNA reads as TGTGCCAGCAGCTCCGGGTCATCCCGGGGCACCGGGGAGCTGTTTTTT. It codes for CASSSGSSRGTGELFF.

Regarding this clone: A read error may produce the germline difference seen at one junction end. The V gene is TRBV28, the J gene TRBJ2-2, with TRBD2 matching 16 bases. CDR3 length: 18 amino acids. Germline loops: CDR1 MDHEN, CDR2 SYDVKM. CDR3 residues: CASLPGLAGGPNTGELFF. CDR3 nucleotide sequence: TGTGCCAGCCTACCGGGACTAGCGGGGGGGCCGAATACCGGGGAGCTGTTTTTT.

V usage is TRBV19 and J usage is TRBJ1-1; D unclear. Trimming removed 7 bases from V and 0 bases from J, with 27 bases in between. This CDR3 is 19 amino acids long. Germline values: CDR1 LNHDA, CDR2 SQIVND (reference sequence). The CDR3 DNA is TGTGCCAGTACCCTGAGTCCCTTGACGGGGTCGGGCCTGAACACTGAAGCTTTCTTT. This encodes CASTLSPLTGSGLNTEAFF.

CDR3 nucleotide sequence: TGTGCCACCAGCAGTCTGTCAGGTCCCTACGAGCAGTACTTC. Amino acids: CATSSLSGPYEQYF. V is TRBV15 and J is TRBJ2-7; D gene unclear. V lost 3 bases, J lost 2 bases, and 11 bases lay in between. The CDR3 is 14 residues long. CDR1 is LNHNV and CDR2 is YYDKDF in the germline V gene (reference sequence).

The V gene is TRBV18, the J gene TRBJ2-6, with D perhaps TRBD1 (6 bases). The CDR3 length is 21 residues. CDR1 KGHSH and CDR2 LQKENI come from the germline V gene. V was clipped by 3 bases and J by 0 bases, with 24 bases between them. CDR3 loop: CASSPLDPGPRGGSGANVLTF. The CDR3 nucleotides are TGTGCCAGCTCACCTCTCGACCCGGGCCCCAGGGGCGGCTCTGGGGCCAACGTCCTGACTTTC.

CDR3 sequence: CASSLVLAGGSYNEQFF. In nucleotides, the CDR3 is TGTGCCAGCAGCTTAGTTCTTGCGGGGGGCTCCTACAATGAGCAGTTCTTC. The chain joins TRBV11-3 to TRBJ2-1, with 8 bases that match TRBD2. Trimming removed 1 base from V and 0 bases from J; junction bases left unmatched: 5. There are 17 residues in the CDR3. CDR1 is SGHNT, CDR2 YENEEA, per germline.